Each of the 21 T cell receptor beta chains below was sequenced from the same sample in a study of cytomegalovirus exposure and HLA in healthy donors. The PCR used 60 Vbeta and 13 Jbeta primers. TCRdb's table, derived via immunoSEQ multiplex PCR, lists solely in-frame clones and lacks some. The repertoire has 110,000 to 150,000 clones, roughly 80% of them found once; the top ten carry about 6.5%. Sequences were obtained from PBMCs. These receptor sequences come from a man aged 35 to 55 in good health and CMV-seropositive.

The chain uses TRBV19 and TRBJ2-1; 8 bases map to TRBD2. The CDR3 covers 15 residues. Germline V gene sequence: CDR1 LNHDA, CDR2 SQIVND (reference sequence). Trimming removed 6 bases from V and 2 bases from J; junction bases left unmatched: 6. The DNA of the CDR3 is TGTGCCAGTAGATCAAGCGGGAGAACCTACAATGAGCAGTTCTTC. Translated, it gives CASRSSGRTYNEQFF.

This chain connects TRBV10-3 to TRBJ2-7, with D perhaps TRBD2 (6 bases). Trimming pared 6 bases from V and 3 bases from J, leaving 21 bases between. There are 16 residues in the CDR3. Germline CDR1 ENHRY, CDR2 SYGVKD. The CDR3 is CAIRAGNAGQDYEQYF. The CDR3 DNA reads as TGTGCCATCAGGGCGGGGAACGCCGGTCAAGACTACGAGCAGTACTTC.

For this clone: One end of the junction varies from germline; a read error may be responsible. The V call is TRBV2, the J call TRBJ1-2; 7 positions match TRBD1. Germline loops: CDR1 SNHLY, CDR2 FYNNEI. CDR3 size: 13 residues. The CDR3 DNA reads TGTGCCAGCAGTTCTAACAGGGGTTATGGGTACACCTTC. Its protein is CASSSNRGYGYTF. Looking up the rest from reference TRBV2 and TRBJ1-2 gives the full variable domain: EPEVTQTPSHQVTQMGQEVILRCVPISNHLYFYWYRQILGQKVEFLVSFYNNEISEKSEIFDDQFSVERPDGSNFTLKIRSTKLEDSAMYFCASSSNRGYGYTFGSGTRLTVV.

V is TRBV2 and J is TRBJ1-1; possible D gene TRBD1, 6 bases. Germline V gene data show CDR1 as SNHLY and CDR2 as FYNNEI. This CDR3 has 13 amino acids. V was shortened by 10 bases and J by 0 bases, with 12 bases between the two germline ends. DNA for the CDR3: TGTGCCATCCCTGGACAGCTGAACACTGAAGCTTTCTTT. It specifies CAIPGQLNTEAFF.

This chain joins TRBV18 and TRBJ1-3; D may be TRBD1 (5 bases). From germline, CDR1 is KGHSH and CDR2 LQKENI. With 2 bases removed from V and 6 bases from J, the gap between germline ends came to 11 bases. The CDR3 totals 14 residues. The CDR3 is CASSPVREANTIYF. DNA for the CDR3: TGTGCCAGCTCACCAGTCAGGGAGGCAAACACCATATATTTT.

The chain links TRBV30 to TRBJ1-5; a possible D gene is TRBD1 (6 bases). CDR1 GTSNPN and CDR2 SVGIG come from the germline V gene (reference sequence). V was clipped by 5 bases and J by 5 bases, with 16 bases between them. CDR3 size: 14 residues. The CDR3 is CAWGDPGHHQPQHF. In DNA, the CDR3 is TGTGCCTGGGGGGACCCGGGACATCATCAGCCCCAGCATTTT.

The genes are TRBV6-5 and TRBJ2-1; 9 positions match TRBD1. V was clipped by 7 bases and J by 5 bases; unmatched bases: 9. The CDR3 is 15 amino acids. CDR1 and CDR2 from the germline V gene are MNHEY and SVGAGI. The CDR3, as DNA: TGTGCCAGCAACAGACAGGGGGTCCCCCACAATGAGCAGTTCTTC. This translates into CASNRQGVPHNEQFF.

The chain employs TRBV5-6 and TRBJ2-5; 8 bases align to TRBD2. V trimming: 4 bases; J trimming: 1 base; junction bases outside the gene matches: 3. This CDR3 is 14 amino acids long. Germline values: CDR1 SGHDT, CDR2 YYEEEE. CDR3 sequence: CASSKTSGQETQYF. CDR3 coding DNA: TGTGCCAGCAGCAAAACTAGCGGCCAAGAGACCCAGTACTTC. The full variable domain, in which reference TRBV5-6 and TRBJ2-5 provide the parts outside the CDR3, is DAGVTQSPTHLIKTRGQQVTLRCSPKSGHDTVSWYQQALGQGPQFIFQYYEEEERQRGNFPDRFSGHQFPNYSSELNVNALLLGDSALYLCASSKTSGQETQYFGPGTRLLVL.

V is TRBV28 and J is TRBJ1-2; 8 nucleotides agree with TRBD1. The CDR3 extends over 14 amino acids. V lost 3 bases, J lost 2 bases, and 2 bases stayed unmatched. In germline, CDR1 is MDHEN, CDR2 SYDVKM. The chain's CDR3 is CASSLGTGNYGYTF. The CDR3 coding sequence is TGTGCCAGCAGTTTGGGGACAGGAAACTATGGCTACACCTTC.

In the case of this clone: This CDR3 is also generated by other DNA sequences in the sample. This chain connects TRBV5-4 to TRBJ2-3; possibly TRBD2 for D (6 bases). The germline V gene encodes CDR1 SGHNT and CDR2 YYREEE (reference sequence). Trimming pared 4 bases from V and 3 bases from J, leaving 12 bases between. This CDR3 has 14 amino acids. The CDR3 nucleotides are TGTGCCAGCAGCCCTGGGGGGAGAACAGATACGCAGTATTTT. It specifies CASSPGGRTDTQYF. The full variable domain, its missing parts supplied by reference TRBV5-4 and TRBJ2-3, is ETGVTQSPTHLIKTRGQQVTLRCSSQSGHNTVSWYQQALGQGPQFIFQYYREEENGRGNFPPRFSGLQFPNYSSELNVNALELDDSALYLCASSPGGRTDTQYFGPGTRLTVL.

This clone was seen only a few times. Different DNA sequences within this sample yield the same CDR3. V is TRBV5-6 and J is TRBJ2-5; weak D call: TRBD1 (6 bases). Trimming left V 4 bases short and J 1 base short, with 17 bases between. Germline values: CDR1 SGHDT, CDR2 YYEEEE. The CDR3 totals 16 residues. DNA for the CDR3: TGTGCCAGCAGCCGGCCACAGCAGGGGACCCAAGAGACCCAGTACTTC. It specifies CASSRPQQGTQETQYF. Full variable domain (missing parts from reference TRBV5-6 and TRBJ2-5): DAGVTQSPTHLIKTRGQQVTLRCSPKSGHDTVSWYQQALGQGPQFIFQYYEEEERQRGNFPDRFSGHQFPNYSSELNVNALLLGDSALYLCASSRPQQGTQETQYFGPGTRLLVL.

The chain links TRBV9 to TRBJ2-7, with TRBD1 matching 7 bases. Germline loops: CDR1 SGDLS, CDR2 YYNGEE. This CDR3 is built from 13 residues. J gave up 3 bases and V 3 bases, and 3 bases lay outside the gene matches. CDR3 region: CASSGTGGYEQYF. CDR3 DNA sequence: TGTGCCAGCAGCGGGACAGGCGGCTACGAGCAGTACTTC.

This chain uses TRBV5-1 with TRBJ2-2; the match to TRBD1 covers 10 bases. Germline V lookup: CDR1 SGHRS, CDR2 YFSETQ. After removal of 4 bases from V and 2 bases from J, the junction contained 5 bases not matched to a gene. The CDR3 runs 16 residues. The CDR3 here is CASSAGTGANTGELFF. The CDR3 DNA reads TGCGCCAGCAGCGCCGGGACAGGGGCAAACACCGGGGAGCTGTTTTTT.

This clone has only a few counts. The chain recombines TRBV6-5 with TRBJ1-6; D ambiguous. V shed 0 bases and J shed 0 bases, with 6 bases lying between them. CDR3 length: 16 amino acids. Germline CDR1 and CDR2: MNHEY and SVGAGI. The CDR3 bases are TGTGCCAGCAGTTACTCGGAGAGCTCCTATAATTCACCCCTCCACTTT. Translating gives CASSYSESSYNSPLHF.

The V and J genes are TRBV4-2 and TRBJ2-7; 9 bases align to TRBD1. Germline V gives CDR1 LGHNA, CDR2 YNFKEQ. The CDR3 has 14 residues. V was pared by 6 bases and J by 2 bases, with 5 bases of the junction left unmatched. In nucleotides, the CDR3 is TGTGCCAGCAGTTTTGGACAGGGGACCTACGAGCAGTACTTC. Translated, it gives CASSFGQGTYEQYF.

The rearrangement uses TRBV5-4 and TRBJ2-1; 11 bases map to TRBD1. V was pared by 6 bases and J by 8 bases, with 7 bases of the junction left unmatched. Germline assignment: CDR1 SGHNT and CDR2 YYREEE (reference sequence). The length of the CDR3 is 14 residues. The CDR3: CASKDRGLKDEQFF. The CDR3 DNA sequence: TGTGCCAGCAAGGACAGGGGGCTGAAGGATGAGCAGTTCTTC.

The chain has TRBV19 and TRBJ2-4, with 14 bases aligning to TRBD2. This CDR3 contains 21 residues. V was pared by 5 bases and J by 0 bases, with 15 bases of the junction left unmatched. CDR1 and CDR2 from the germline V gene are LNHDA and SQIVND (reference sequence). The CDR3 region is CASSSPTTSGGVWLAKNIQYF. CDR3 DNA: TGTGCCAGTAGTTCGCCGACGACTAGCGGGGGGGTCTGGCTAGCCAAAAACATTCAGTACTTC.

The chain joins TRBV7-2 to TRBJ1-2, with 9 bases matching TRBD1. Germline V gene lookup returns CDR1 SGHTA and CDR2 FQGNSA. The CDR3 length is 14 residues. The junction had 5 bases not matched to a gene; V was cut back by 1 base and J by 8 bases. The chain's CDR3 is CASSLVAGQGGYTF. The CDR3 nucleotides are TGTGCCAGCAGCTTAGTAGCGGGACAGGGAGGCTACACCTTC. The complete variable domain, with remaining parts taken from reference TRBV7-2 and TRBJ1-2, reads GAGVSQSPSNKVTEKGKDVELRCDPISGHTALYWYRQSLGQGLEFLIYFQGNSAPDKSGLPSDRFSAERTGGSVSTLTIQRTQQEDSAVYLCASSLVAGQGGYTFGSGTRLTVV.

The V gene is TRBV11-2, the J gene TRBJ2-5, with D maybe TRBD2 (7 bases). The CDR3 has 16 amino acids. Per the germline V gene, CDR1 is SGHAT and CDR2 is FQNNGV. V lost 5 bases and J 4 bases, leaving 20 bases between the germline ends. Written as DNA, the CDR3 is TGTGCCAGCAGCCCCAACTGGGGGGGGCCGGGAGAGACCCAGTACTTC. Its protein product is CASSPNWGGPGETQYF.

J is TRBJ1-5 and V is TRBV6-5; 9 nucleotides align to TRBD1. Germline CDR1 reads MNHEY; CDR2 reads SVGAGI. The CDR3 sequence is 14 residues long. The J segment lost 5 bases and the V segment lost 6 bases, leaving 5 bases of the junction unmatched. The CDR3 region is CASSSQGAHQPQHF. The CDR3 DNA sequence: TGTGCCAGCAGCTCACAGGGGGCCCATCAGCCCCAGCATTTT.

The chain carries TRBV5-1 and TRBJ1-2, with 7 positions matching TRBD1. The junction had 10 bases not matched to a gene; V was cut back by 4 bases and J by 7 bases. The CDR3 has 14 amino acids. Looked up from germline, CDR1 is SGHRS and CDR2 is YFSETQ. The DNA for the CDR3 is TGCGCCAGCAGCCCAGGACAGGTCATGGGTGGCTACACCTTC. This encodes CASSPGQVMGGYTF.